Following are 30 T cell receptor beta chains from one sample sequenced in a study of tumor and adjacent non-tumor tissue in lung cancer. No cell sorting was done before RNA was extracted from the tissue. The normal lung tissue was taken more than 3 cm from the tumor edge. A modified ARM-PCR protocol with three rounds of nested PCR amplified TCRbeta. TCRdb re-called the multiplex PCR reads through MiXCR, storing one row per CDR3 protein. The sample has some 99,000 distinct CDR3 sequences, over 55% seen once. The sample was distant non-tumor lung tissue. All receptors derive from a man aged 60-69 years with non-small cell lung cancer.

This sequence joins TRBV2 and TRBJ1-1; D call uncertain. Germline V gene sequence: CDR1 SNHLY, CDR2 FYNNEI. The CDR3 has 14 amino acids. The V end lost 7 bases, the J end lost 4 bases, and 16 bases lay between the germline ends. The CDR3 DNA reads TGTGCCAGCAATGAGGGTAATTGGGGCACTGAAGCTTTCTTT. Protein sequence: CASNEGNWGTEAFF.

The chain recombines TRBV13 with TRBJ1-6; no firm D call. V was clipped by 6 bases and J by 10 bases, with 16 bases between them. Germline assignment: CDR1 PRHDT and CDR2 FYEKMQ (reference sequence). CDR3 length: 14 amino acids. The CDR3 DNA follows: TGTGCCAGCAGTTTATGTGGAGTAAGGTCACCCCTCCACTTT. Protein sequence: CASSLCGVRSPLHF.

This clonotype was seen a handful of times. Being one base from a much bigger clone, this may be a read error. The rearrangement uses TRBV6-2 or TRBV6-3 and TRBJ2-1, with D possibly TRBD2 on 6 matching bases. There are 14 residues in the CDR3. Germline V gene data show CDR1 as MNHEY and CDR2 as SVGEGT. V was cut by 0 bases and J by 6 bases, with 9 bases left in between. As DNA, the CDR3 is TGTGCCAGCAGTTACTCAGACGGGAGCAATGAGCAGTTCTTC. Protein product: CASSYSDGSNEQFF.

Remarks on this clonotype: Germline is not matched at one junction end, which may reflect a read error. The CDR3 protein is CTSSLASRLQETQYF. The CDR3 DNA sequence: TGTACCAGCAGCTTAGCCTCCCGGTTACAAGAGACCCAGTACTTC. The chain is built from TRBV7-9 and TRBJ2-5; D not certain. In germline, CDR1 is SEHNR, CDR2 FQNEAQ (reference sequence). The CDR3 loop spans 15 amino acids. Complete variable domain (other parts from reference TRBV7-9 and TRBJ2-5): DTGVSQNPRHKITKRGQNVTFRCDPISEHNRLYWYRQTLGQGPEFLTYFQNEAQLEKSRLLSDRFSAERPKGSFSTLEIQRTEQGDSAMYLCTSSLASRLQETQYFGPGTRLLVL.

The chain uses TRBV4-1 and TRBJ2-1; TRBD2 matches 8 bases. CDR3 size: 22 residues. V shed 4 bases and J 4 bases; nucleotides not matched to a gene: 27. The V gene's germline CDR1 is MGHRA and CDR2 YSYEKL. The CDR3 spells CASSRTTEGGSGMGGLYNEQFF. The CDR3 nucleotides read TGCGCCAGCAGCCGTACCACGGAAGGGGGTAGCGGGATGGGGGGCCTTTACAATGAGCAGTTCTTC.

V gene TRBV29-1 combines with J gene TRBJ1-1; no reliable D call. The ends were cut back, 2 bases at V and 7 bases at J, with 11 bases in the middle. Germline V gene sequence: CDR1 SQVTM, CDR2 ANQGSEA. CDR3 size: 12 residues. CDR3 residues: CSVEKGNVEAFF. Here the CDR3 DNA reads TGCAGCGTTGAAAAAGGAAACGTTGAAGCTTTCTTT.

In the case of this clonotype: This sequence may be a read error, since a much larger clone differs from it by one base. CDR3 sequence (DNA): TGTGCCAGCAATCGTACCGGGGAGCTGTTTTTT. Amino acid sequence: CASNRTGELFF. The chain couples TRBV25-1 to TRBJ2-2; the D is unclear. Germline-derived CDR1 and CDR2 are MGHDK and SYGVNS. V gave up 7 bases and J gave up 5 bases, with 5 bases separating them. The CDR3 has 11 residues.

This chain links TRBV14 with TRBJ1-1; D unresolved. Between the trimmed V and J ends, which lost 4 bases and 7 bases, there was a span of 10 bases. Germline V gene sequence: CDR1 SGHDN, CDR2 FVKESK. CDR3 length: 12 amino acids. The CDR3 reads CASSPDGREAFF. The CDR3 DNA follows: TGTGCCAGCAGCCCGGACGGGCGTGAAGCTTTCTTT. The whole variable domain, remainder taken from reference TRBV14 and TRBJ1-1, is EAGVTQFPSHSVIEKGQTVTLRCDPISGHDNLYWYRRVMGKEIKFLLHFVKESKQDESGMPNNRFLAERTGGTYSTLKVQPAELEDSGVYFCASSPDGREAFFGQGTRLTVV.

In the case of this clonotype: It may be a read error: a sequence one base away is much more abundant. The chain recombines TRBV4-2 with TRBJ2-7, with 7 bases that match TRBD1. This CDR3 region has 14 residues. Looked up from germline, CDR1 is LGHNA and CDR2 is YNFKEQ. V gave up 4 bases and J gave up 3 bases; unmatched junction bases: 6. The CDR3 DNA is TGTGCCAGCAGCCCGGGACAGAGCAGCTACGAGCAGTACTTC. Translation gives CASSPGQSSYEQYF.

This chain joins TRBV5-1 and TRBJ1-5; D not certain. The V end was cut by 4 bases, the J end by 5 bases, with 13 bases between. The germline V gene encodes CDR1 SGHRS and CDR2 YFSETQ. The CDR3 contains 14 residues. The CDR3 DNA follows: TGCGCCAGCAGCATGGAGGGTGGGGATCAGCCCCAGCATTTT. Protein: CASSMEGGDQPQHF.

This clonotype was seen ten or more times. The rearrangement links TRBV5-1 to TRBJ1-2, with 9 bases lining up with TRBD1. The CDR3 runs to 15 residues. V dropped 2 bases and J dropped 3; count of bases not matched to a gene: 5. CDR1 is SGHRS and CDR2 is YFSETQ in the germline V gene. The DNA for the CDR3 is TGCGCCAGCAGCTTTTCACAGGGGGCCGACTATGGCTACACCTTC. This sequence encodes CASSFSQGADYGYTF. Full variable domain (missing parts from reference TRBV5-1 and TRBJ1-2): KAGVTQTPRYLIKTRGQQVTLSCSPISGHRSVSWYQQTPGQGLQFLFEYFSETQRNKGNFPGRFSGRQFSNSRSEMNVSTLELGDSALYLCASSFSQGADYGYTFGSGTRLTVV.

In the case of this clonotype: At one boundary the junction diverges from the germline segment, which might be a read error. This rearrangement joins TRBV5-1 to TRBJ1-1; tentative D call: TRBD1 (6 bases). The germline V gene has CDR1 SGHRS and CDR2 YFSETQ. The CDR3 covers 14 residues. CDR3: CVSSLGAGNTEAFF. As DNA, the CDR3 is TGCGTCAGCAGCTTGGGGGCAGGGAACACTGAAGCTTTCTTT.

This clonotype has a count of ten or more. This chain joins TRBV29-1 and TRBJ2-5; D not resolved. Germline V gives CDR1 SQVTM, CDR2 ANQGSEA. The CDR3 length is 13 residues. With 6 bases removed from V and 5 bases from J, the gap between germline ends came to 16 bases. CDR3 sequence: CSVYPPGWETQYF. The CDR3 DNA reads TGCAGCGTCTACCCTCCGGGTTGGGAGACCCAGTACTTC.

In the case of this clonotype: A much larger clone differs from this one at a single base, so this may be a read error. The chain carries TRBV7-9 and TRBJ2-7; 8 bases agree with TRBD2. Germline-derived CDR1 and CDR2 are SEHNR and FQNEAQ (reference sequence). V was clipped by 0 bases and J by 5 bases; unmatched bases: 9. The CDR3 is 16 residues long. The CDR3 is CASSLARGESGNEQYF. CDR3 nucleotide sequence: TGTGCCAGCAGCTTAGCGCGGGGGGAGTCAGGGAACGAGCAGTACTTC.

As to this clonotype: The CDR3 does not close with the conserved phenylalanine or tryptophan, likely indicating a read error. J is TRBJ2-1 and V is TRBV29-1; 7 bases match TRBD1. This CDR3 is 14 amino acids long. Germline V gives CDR1 SQVTM, CDR2 ANQGSEA. In nucleotides, the CDR3 is TGCAGCGTTGAGGAAGGGGGCTCCTACAATGACCAGTTCTAC. Residues: CSVEEGGSYNDQFY.

Turning to this clonotype: A read error may produce the germline difference seen at one junction end. The V call is TRBV11-3, the J call TRBJ2-2, with 9 bases fitting TRBD2. Germline values: CDR1 SGHNT, CDR2 YENEEA. CDR3 length: 17 amino acids. This CDR3 is CASSLGRGRANAGVLFF. The CDR3 bases are TGTGCCAGCAGCTTAGGTCGCGGGAGGGCGAACGCCGGGGTGCTGTTTTTT.

Concerning this clonotype itself: This likely comes from a read error, as the CDR3 has no conserved phenylalanine or tryptophan at its end. It is unclear where the CDR3 begins or ends on the DNA, so no DNA is shown, and the CDR3 is as TCRdb lists it. The chain combines TRBV11-2 with TRBJ2-1; TRBD2, as called in the table, went unchecked against the DNA. Germline V gene data show CDR1 as SGHAT and CDR2 as FQNNGV. Termini included, the CDR3 measures 14 amino acids. CDR3 sequence: CASSSAGSYNEQLL.

In regard to this clonotype: Germline and junction disagree at one end, which may indicate a read error. The chain couples TRBV11-2 to TRBJ2-2, with TRBD2 identical over 13 bases. The CDR3 sequence is 18 residues long. In germline, CDR1 is SGHAT, CDR2 FQNNGV. The CDR3 sequence: CTSSSGLAGATNTWELFF. The DNA of the CDR3 is TGTACCAGCAGCTCTGGACTAGCGGGAGCGACGAACACCTGGGAGCTGTTTTTT. The complete variable domain, with remaining parts taken from reference TRBV11-2 and TRBJ2-2, reads EAGVAQSPRYKIIEKRQSVAFWCNPISGHATLYWYQQILGQGPKLLIQFQNNGVVDDSQLPKDRFSAERLKGVDSTLKIQPAKLEDSAVYLCTSSSGLAGATNTWELFFGEGSRLTVL.

A note on this clonotype: Since a much larger clone is just one base distant, this may be a read error. The rearrangement joins TRBV7-9 to TRBJ1-2, with 9 positions matching TRBD1. The CDR3 loop spans 15 amino acids. Trimming cost V 5 bases and J 4 bases; bases outside gene matches: 8. Germline CDR1 and CDR2: SEHNR and FQNEAQ (reference sequence). CDR3: CASSIGQGNTYGYTF. The DNA for the CDR3 is TGTGCCAGCAGCATCGGACAGGGGAATACCTATGGCTACACCTTC.

This clonotype appeared a few times. A much larger clone lies one base from this, so it may be a read error. The chain has TRBV29-1 and TRBJ2-1; D is possibly TRBD1 (5 bases). Germline assignment: CDR1 SQVTM and CDR2 ANQGSEA. The V end was cut by 5 bases, the J end by 3 bases, with 20 bases between. This CDR3 comprises 16 residues. CDR3 coding DNA: TGCAGCGTTCACAGACAGACCCTCAGGTGCTACAATGAGCAGTTCTTC. Its protein is CSVHRQTLRCYNEQFF.

This clonotype was seen once. One junction end disagrees with the germline gene, perhaps due to a read error. V gene TRBV4-1 combines with J gene TRBJ2-7; TRBD1 matches at 7 bases. This CDR3 contains 12 residues. CDR1 and CDR2 from the germline V gene are MGHRA and YSYEKL. The CDR3 region is CASRQQGNEQYF. The CDR3 DNA reads as TGCGCCAGCAGACAACAGGGGAACGAGCAGTACTTT.

This clonotype has a count of ten or more. The rearrangement links TRBV5-1 to TRBJ1-6; unclear D gene. The CDR3 totals 14 residues. CDR1 is SGHRS and CDR2 is YFSETQ in the germline V gene. Trimming cost V 0 bases and J 5 bases, with 6 bases left between them. Here the CDR3 reads CASSLEVDNSPLHF. CDR3 sequence (DNA): TGCGCCAGCAGCTTGGAGGTTGATAATTCACCCCTCCACTTT.

Comments on this clonotype: This may come from a read error, since a much larger clone is one base off. Lacking the conserved final phenylalanine or tryptophan, this CDR3 likely reflects a read error. This CDR3 is CASSQDTAETQYL. CDR3 nucleotide sequence: TGTGCCAGCAGCCAAGATACAGCAGAGACCCAGTACTTA. The chain links TRBV4-2 to TRBJ2-5; no firm D call. The V end lost 0 bases, the J end lost 4 bases, and 6 bases lay between the germline ends. CDR1 is LGHNA, CDR2 YNFKEQ, per germline. The CDR3 has 13 amino acids.

A remark on this clonotype: A much larger clone differs from this one at a single base, so this may be a read error. The gene calls are TRBV20-1 and TRBJ2-1; D not resolved. Germline values: CDR1 DFQATT, CDR2 SNEGSKA (reference sequence). CDR3 length: 12 residues. CDR3 in amino acids: CSAKGPYNEHFF. CDR3 nucleotide sequence: TGCAGTGCCAAGGGCCCATACAATGAGCACTTCTTC.

About this clonotype: The conserved phenylalanine or tryptophan normally closing the CDR3 is absent here, so this likely arose from a read error. V is TRBV10-2 and J is TRBJ2-7; the match to TRBD1 covers 11 bases. There are 16 residues in the CDR3. V trimming: 3 bases; J trimming: 3 bases; junction bases outside the gene matches: 7. Germline V gene data show CDR1 as WSHSY and CDR2 as SAAADI. The DNA of the CDR3 is TGCGCCAGCAGTGATTGGGGGACAGGGGGAGACTACGAGCAGTACTCC. Encoded protein: CASSDWGTGGDYEQYS.

On this clonotype itself: One base away lies a much larger clone, so this may be a sequencing read error. J is TRBJ1-6 and V is TRBV14, with D perhaps matching TRBD1 (5 bases). This CDR3 has 15 amino acids. The germline CDR1 and CDR2 sequences are SGHDN and FVKESK. The CDR3 is CTSSQESGRNSPLHF. In nucleotides, the CDR3 is TGTACCAGCAGCCAAGAGTCAGGGAGGAATTCACCCCTCCACTTT.

On this clonotype: One end of the junction is discordant with germline, which a read error may explain. This chain uses TRBV6-6 with TRBJ2-7; 7 bases map to TRBD2. CDR3 length: 16 amino acids. In germline, CDR1 is MNHNY, CDR2 SVGAGI (reference sequence). The CDR3 sequence: CASSYSRLAVSYEHYF. DNA of the CDR3: TGTGCCAGCAGTTACTCCCGACTAGCTGTGTCTTACGAGCACTACTTC.

This clonotype showed up many times. The chain combines TRBV29-1 with TRBJ2-1, with 13 bases matching TRBD2. Trimming took 7 bases from V and 1 from J; bases not matched to a gene: 13. Germline loops: CDR1 SQVTM, CDR2 ANQGSEA. The CDR3 extends over 18 amino acids. CDR3: CSAQTVPGLAGSYNEQFF. As DNA, the CDR3 is TGCAGCGCACAGACAGTCCCGGGACTAGCGGGATCCTACAATGAGCAGTTCTTC.

Worth noting for this clonotype: One end of the junction is discordant with germline, which a read error may explain. J is TRBJ2-7 and V is TRBV11-3, with unresolved D. Germline V CDR1 and CDR2: SGHNT, YENEEA. This CDR3 region has 14 residues. CDR3 in DNA: TGTGCCAGCAGCGCCGGTGGGAATTTCTACGAGAAGTACTTC. It translates to CASSAGGNFYEKYF.

The CDR3 nucleotides are TGCGCTGGCAGCCAAGACCTTACCGGGACCGCGAGAGGGGAGCTGTTTTTT. Protein product: CAGSQDLTGTARGELFF. The rearrangement joins TRBV4-3 to TRBJ2-2; D could derive from TRBD1 or TRBD2 (5 bases each). There are 17 residues in the CDR3. Germline V gene sequence: CDR1 LGHNA, CDR2 YSLEER.